The T cell receptor (beta chain) under discussion was sequenced for a study of shared clonotypes between healthy human individuals. Here immunoSEQ multiplex PCR was the method, and the copy in TCRdb shows in-frame clones only, minus some. This sample carries roughly 2 million clones, over 85% of them seen once, and the ten largest clones take 0.1% to 0.15%. Study-level results: Generation probability values for non-shared clonotypes were lower than those for clonotypes shared by all four donors.

Comments on this clone: Antigen unknown.

There were no recent acute infections or vaccinations among the donors, who were healthy HIV-negative adults. V was pared by 5 bases and J by 4 bases, with 7 bases of the junction left unmatched. Germline V gives CDR1 SGHTA, CDR2 FQGNSA. The CDR3 loop spans 14 amino acids. This sequence originates from a man younger than 30 in good health. The V gene is TRBV7-2, the J gene TRBJ1-1, with 7 bases fitting TRBD1. The source material was naive CD4+ T cells sorted from blood. Subset reported: CD45RA+ positively selected. As DNA, the CDR3 is TGTGCCAGCAGCCCGACGGGGGACAGCACTGAAGCTTTCTTT. This translates into CASSPTGDSTEAFF.